What follows are 20 T cell receptor beta chains derived from one specimen sequenced in a study of blood T cell repertoires in COVID-19. Using immunoSEQ multiplex PCR, the repertoire was profiled, and TCRdb retains in-frame clones only, with some absent. The table records about 160,000 clones, around 82% of them present only once. Sequences were obtained from peripheral blood. The receptors were sampled from a woman aged 40 to 50 with COVID-19, enrolled during active disease.

This clone appeared a single time. This chain joins TRBV18 and TRBJ1-5; 7 positions match TRBD1. The germline V gene encodes CDR1 KGHSH and CDR2 LQKENI. The CDR3 runs 15 residues. J was trimmed by 0 bases and V by 4 bases; bases with no gene match: 3. The CDR3: CASSRGQVSNQPQHF. In DNA, the CDR3 is TGTGCCAGCTCACGAGGACAGGTTAGCAATCAGCCCCAGCATTTT.

The chain recombines TRBV7-9 with TRBJ2-1; 7 bases agree with TRBD2. The CDR3 runs to 15 residues. The ends lost 5 bases at V and 5 bases at J; junction bases unmatched: 9. Germline V lookup: CDR1 SEHNR, CDR2 FQNEAQ (reference sequence). CDR3 in amino acids: CASSPVAGVHNEQFF. CDR3 DNA sequence: TGTGCCAGCAGCCCCGTTGCGGGAGTACACAATGAGCAGTTCTTC.

This clone was found once. V and J are TRBV28 and TRBJ2-3; D uncertain. From germline, CDR1 is MDHEN and CDR2 SYDVKM. This CDR3 has 12 residues. With 2 bases removed from V and 10 bases from J, the gap between germline ends came to 10 bases. CDR3 DNA sequence: TGTGCCAGCAGTTTAGGCGAGCGCTCGCAGTATTTT. Its protein product is CASSLGERSQYF.

The CDR3 DNA reads TGTGCCAGCAGCCAAGGGGCAGGGCGGTTCTACGAGCAGTACTTC. Translating gives CASSQGAGRFYEQYF. This chain connects TRBV14 to TRBJ2-7; D is perhaps TRBD1 (5 bases). Deletions cut 1 base from V and 3 bases from J, with 13 bases between. Germline CDR1 reads SGHDN; CDR2 reads FVKESK. The CDR3 totals 15 residues.

Comments on this clone: Other DNA sequences of this sample code for an identical CDR3. V usage is TRBV18 and J usage is TRBJ2-1; 10 nucleotides match TRBD1. The CDR3 sequence is 15 residues long. Germline CDR1 is KGHSH and CDR2 is LQKENI. The ends lost 6 bases at V and 4 bases at J; junction bases unmatched: 6. The CDR3: CASSRGQGGYNEQFF. The CDR3 nucleotides are TGTGCCAGCTCTAGAGGACAGGGGGGATACAATGAGCAGTTCTTC.

The chain is built from TRBV3-1 (or the pseudogene TRBV3-2) and TRBJ2-7; tentative D call: TRBD2 (6 bases). The CDR3 is made up of 12 amino acids. Trimming cost V 4 bases and J 7 bases, with 11 bases left between them. Germline V lookup: CDR1 LGHDT, CDR2 YNNKEL (reference sequence). The CDR3 DNA reads TGTGCCAGCAGCCCCTCGGGGAGGGAGCAGTACTTC. Its translation: CASSPSGREQYF.

J is TRBJ2-1 and V is TRBV5-1; 8 bases line up with TRBD2. V dropped 4 bases and J dropped 6; count of bases not matched to a gene: 12. Germline-derived CDR1 and CDR2 are SGHRS and YFSETQ. This CDR3 spans 16 amino acids. The CDR3 is CASSRDLAGFSNEQFF. CDR3 bases: TGCGCCAGCAGCCGCGACCTAGCGGGTTTTTCCAATGAGCAGTTCTTC. The full variable domain, with the rest looked up from reference TRBV5-1 and TRBJ2-1, is KAGVTQTPRYLIKTRGQQVTLSCSPISGHRSVSWYQQTPGQGLQFLFEYFSETQRNKGNFPGRFSGRQFSNSRSEMNVSTLELGDSALYLCASSRDLAGFSNEQFFGPGTRLTVL.

V is TRBV30 and J is TRBJ1-5, with a weak D call TRBD1 (5 bases). V dropped 1 base and J dropped 6 bases, with 10 bases sitting between them. CDR3 size: 13 residues. Looked up from germline, CDR1 is GTSNPN and CDR2 is SVGIG (reference sequence). The CDR3 region is CAWSGGDPQPQHF. The CDR3 region has the DNA TGTGCCTGGAGTGGGGGGGATCCTCAGCCCCAGCATTTT.

The rearrangement links TRBV28 to TRBJ1-2, with 8 bases identical to TRBD1. There are 14 residues in the CDR3. V lost 6 bases to trimming and J lost 4 bases; unmatched junction nucleotides: 7. Germline-derived CDR1 and CDR2 are MDHEN and SYDVKM. This chain's CDR3 is CASRPPGTGYGYTF. The CDR3 DNA sequence: TGTGCCAGCAGACCTCCCGGGACAGGCTATGGCTACACCTTC.

V and J are TRBV18 and TRBJ2-5, with a possible D match to TRBD1 (5 bases). Between the trimmed V and J ends, which lost 6 bases and 3 bases, there was a span of 11 bases. CDR3 size: 13 residues. Looked up from germline, CDR1 is KGHSH and CDR2 is LQKENI. The CDR3, as DNA: TGTGCCAGCTCCTCAGGGCAAAAAGAGACCCAGTACTTC. Translating it yields CASSSGQKETQYF.

The chain is built from TRBV2 and TRBJ1-2; no clear D. The V and J ends lost 3 bases and 4 bases respectively, with 12 bases between them. The CDR3 has 14 residues. Germline values: CDR1 SNHLY, CDR2 FYNNEI. CDR3 sequence: CASSEARLRYGYTF. The CDR3 DNA follows: TGTGCCAGCAGTGAGGCCCGACTTCGCTATGGCTACACCTTC.

This clone appeared a few times. The chain links TRBV10-1 to TRBJ1-3; D uncertain. The CDR3 is made up of 9 amino acids. The germline V and J ends were trimmed by 6 bases and 9 bases, with 3 bases remaining between them. Looked up from germline, CDR1 is WNHNN and CDR2 is SYGVQD (reference sequence). The CDR3 DNA reads as TGCGCCAGCAGGGCCACCATATATTTT. Translating gives CASRATIYF.

This clone was detected a few times. V and J are TRBV7-9 and TRBJ2-2; TRBD1 agrees at 8 bases. This CDR3 region has 15 residues. V trimming: 5 bases; J trimming: 7 bases; junction bases outside the gene matches: 9. Germline assignment: CDR1 SEHNR and CDR2 FQNEAQ (reference sequence). The CDR3 DNA reads TGTGCCAGCAGCGCCTGGACAGGGTTGATCGGGGAGCTGTTTTTT. Its translation is CASSAWTGLIGELFF.

The gene calls are TRBV6-1 and TRBJ2-7, with D unresolved. The CDR3 loop spans 13 amino acids. V shed 3 bases and J shed 6 bases, with 12 bases lying between them. CDR1 MNHNS and CDR2 SASEGT come from the germline V gene. This chain's CDR3 is CASSESGFSEQYV. CDR3 bases: TGTGCCAGCAGTGAGTCCGGGTTCAGCGAGCAGTACGTC.

V usage is TRBV6-5 and J usage is TRBJ2-1; 8 bases agree with TRBD1. CDR3 size: 14 residues. Germline CDR1 MNHEY, CDR2 SVGAGI. The V and J ends lost 10 bases and 4 bases, in that order; junction bases with no gene match: 9. CDR3 sequence: CAIAGTGDYNEQFF. The CDR3 coding sequence is TGTGCCATTGCCGGGACAGGCGATTACAATGAGCAGTTCTTC.

The V call is TRBV29-1, the J call TRBJ2-7; a possible D gene is TRBD2 (6 bases). Trimming shortened V by 4 bases and J by 6 bases, and 16 bases separated the two germline ends. Germline-derived CDR1 and CDR2 are SQVTM and ANQGSEA. The CDR3 sequence is 13 residues long. This chain's CDR3 is CSVGFGAGSEQYF. Written as DNA, the CDR3 is TGCAGCGTTGGTTTCGGCGCGGGAAGCGAGCAGTACTTC.

The count of this clone is one. The chain joins TRBV11-2 to TRBJ2-7, with 7 bases identical to TRBD1. CDR3 length: 15 amino acids. Germline V lookup: CDR1 SGHAT, CDR2 FQNNGV. With V trimmed by 1 base and J by 5 bases, 8 bases remained unmatched. DNA of the CDR3: TGTGCCAGCAGCTTAGTAAGGGGGCGTTTCCACGAGCAGTACTTC. This encodes CASSLVRGRFHEQYF.

In DNA, the CDR3 is TGTGCCAGTAGTATCGGCCAGGGGGCACCAGATACGCAGTATTTT. This encodes CASSIGQGAPDTQYF. The rearrangement joins TRBV19 to TRBJ2-3; 8 bases line up with TRBD1. The germline CDR1 and CDR2 sequences are LNHDA and SQIVND (reference sequence). The CDR3 totals 15 residues. With 3 bases clipped from V and 4 bases from J, the junction kept 6 bases outside the gene matches.

The chain couples TRBV4-1 to TRBJ1-5, with D unclear. The germline V gene has CDR1 MGHRA and CDR2 YSYEKL. The V end was cut by 0 bases, the J end by 5 bases, with 11 bases between. CDR3 length equals 15 residues. DNA of the CDR3: TGCGCCAGCAGCCAAGATGAGGGAAGGGATCAGCCCCAGCATTTT. Its translation: CASSQDEGRDQPQHF.

The chain uses TRBV2 and TRBJ2-7; 8 bases line up with TRBD1. Unmatched junction bases numbered 10, after V lost 10 bases and J lost 5 bases. This CDR3 comprises 13 residues. The germline CDR1 and CDR2 sequences are SNHLY and FYNNEI. The CDR3 coding sequence is TGTGCCACGCAGCTGGACAGGGACCACGAGCAGTACTTC. This sequence encodes CATQLDRDHEQYF.